This T cell receptor (beta chain) was identified during a study of Graves' ophthalmopathy and Graves' hyperthyroidism. The wider study: Specimen type is peripheral blood, obtained at initial diagnosis before any treatment.

A word on this clonotype: Its antigen is undetermined.

This CDR3 spans 12 amino acids. The V end lost 8 bases, the J end lost 0 bases, and 5 bases lay between the germline ends. Broader study findings: Most thyroid clonotypes expanded beyond 0.001 frequency were also found in blood.

RNA transcripts were the template, and TCR beta CDR3 regions were amplified from them. The authors performed first-round RT-PCR with HTBI primers and then a second-round multiplex PCR. TCRdb reprocessed the multiplex PCR reads with MiXCR, giving one entry per CDR3 protein. The sample records 240,000 or so distinct CDR3 sequences, roughly 50% being singletons. The gene calls are TRBV12-3 or TRBV12-4 and TRBJ1-5; unclear D gene. Sequenced: peripheral blood. The TCR sequence derives from an adult man with Graves' ophthalmopathy. In DNA form, the CDR3 reads TGTGCCAGCGGAGATAGCAATCAGCCCCAGCATTTT. This sequence encodes CASGDSNQPQHF.